This T cell receptor (beta chain) emerged from a study of T cells in Graves' hyperthyroidism and ophthalmopathy. RNA transcripts gave rise to amplified TCR beta CDR3 regions. Carried out on the TCR CDR3, a first-round RT-PCR used the HTBI primer set. TCRdb used MiXCR to reprocess the multiplex PCR reads, holding one entry per CDR3 protein. Of about 380,000 distinct CDR3 sequences in the sample, 14% were seen once. Of note for this clonotype: What it recognizes is unknown. One junction end does not reproduce the germline sequence, and a read error may be involved.

The CDR3 length is 13 residues. CDR1 and CDR2 from the germline V gene are MGHRA and YSYEKL. General observations from the study: Most thyroid clonotypes expanded above 0.001 were also detected in blood.

This receptor was taken from a woman aged 55-69 years with Graves' hyperthyroidism. V gene TRBV4-1 combines with J gene TRBJ2-1; no clear D. Material: blood. The CDR3 reads CANSQETYNEQFF. The CDR3 nucleotides are TGCGCCAACAGCCAAGAAACCTACAATGAGCAGTTCTTC.